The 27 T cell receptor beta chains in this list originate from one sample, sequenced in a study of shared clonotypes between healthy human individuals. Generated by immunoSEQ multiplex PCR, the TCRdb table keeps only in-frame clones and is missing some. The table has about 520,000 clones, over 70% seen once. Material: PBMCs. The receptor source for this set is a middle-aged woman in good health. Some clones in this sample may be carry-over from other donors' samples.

Written as DNA, the CDR3 is TGTGCCAGCAGCATTGGGGGGGCTGATACGCAGTATTTT. Amino acid sequence: CASSIGGADTQYF. This chain links TRBV7-9 with TRBJ2-3, with D perhaps TRBD2 (7 bases). Trimming took 5 bases from V and 6 from J, leaving 12 bases between them. The germline V gene encodes CDR1 SEHNR and CDR2 FQNEAQ (reference sequence). The CDR3 totals 13 residues.

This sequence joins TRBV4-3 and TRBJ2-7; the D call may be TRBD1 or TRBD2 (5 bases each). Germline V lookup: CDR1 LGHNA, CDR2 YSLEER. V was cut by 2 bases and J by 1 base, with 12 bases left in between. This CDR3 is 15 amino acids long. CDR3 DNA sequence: TGCGCCAGCAGCCAACGTATCTGGGGGTCCTACGAGCAGTACTTC. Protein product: CASSQRIWGSYEQYF.

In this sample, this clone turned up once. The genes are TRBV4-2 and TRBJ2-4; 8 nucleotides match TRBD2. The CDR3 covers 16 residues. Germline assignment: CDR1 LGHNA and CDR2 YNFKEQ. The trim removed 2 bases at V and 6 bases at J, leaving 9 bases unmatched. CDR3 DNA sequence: TGTGCCAGCAGCCAACGGTCGGGAGGGCCGCCAAACATTCAGTACTTC. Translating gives CASSQRSGGPPNIQYF.

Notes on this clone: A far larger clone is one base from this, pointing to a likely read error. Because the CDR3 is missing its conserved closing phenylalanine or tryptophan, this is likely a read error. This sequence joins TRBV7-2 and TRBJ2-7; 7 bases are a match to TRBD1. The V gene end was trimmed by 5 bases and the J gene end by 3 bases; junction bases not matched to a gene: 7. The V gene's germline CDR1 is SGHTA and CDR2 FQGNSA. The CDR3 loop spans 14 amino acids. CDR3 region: CASSKAGTDYEQYS. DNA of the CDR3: TGTGCCAGCAGCAAGGCCGGGACAGACTACGAGCAGTACTCC.

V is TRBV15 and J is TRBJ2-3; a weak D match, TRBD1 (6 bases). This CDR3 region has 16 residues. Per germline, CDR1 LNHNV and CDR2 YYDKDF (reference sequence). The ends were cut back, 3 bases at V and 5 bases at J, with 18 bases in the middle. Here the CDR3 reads CATSRGEGGAVDTQYF. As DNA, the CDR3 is TGTGCCACCAGCAGGGGGGAAGGGGGAGCGGTAGATACGCAGTATTTT.

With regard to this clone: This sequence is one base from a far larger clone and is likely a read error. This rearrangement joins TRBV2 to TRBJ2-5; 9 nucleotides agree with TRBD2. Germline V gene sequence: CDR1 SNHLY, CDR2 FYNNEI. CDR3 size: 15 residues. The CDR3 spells CANSPSGRKGETQYF. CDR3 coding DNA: TGTGCCAACAGTCCCAGCGGGAGGAAGGGGGAGACCCAGTACTTC. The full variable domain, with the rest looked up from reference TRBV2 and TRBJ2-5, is EPEVTQTPSHQVTQMGQEVILRCVPISNHLYFYWYRQILGQKVEFLVSFYNNEISEKSEIFDDQFSVERPDGSNFTLKIRSTKLEDSAMYFCANSPSGRKGETQYFGPGTRLLVL.

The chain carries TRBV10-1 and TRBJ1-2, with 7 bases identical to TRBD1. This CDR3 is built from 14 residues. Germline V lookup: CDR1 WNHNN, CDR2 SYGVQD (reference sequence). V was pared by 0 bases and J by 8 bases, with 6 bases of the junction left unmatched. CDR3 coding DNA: TGCGCCAGCAGTGAGTCTGACAGGGTTGACGGCTACACCTTC. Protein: CASSESDRVDGYTF.

This chain's CDR3 is CASREGLNNEQFF. The CDR3 coding sequence is TGTGCCTCTCGGGAGGGCCTGAACAATGAGCAGTTCTTC. The chain carries TRBV2 and TRBJ2-1; the match to TRBD2 covers 8 bases. Germline values: CDR1 SNHLY, CDR2 FYNNEI. Trimming cost V 11 bases and J 5 bases; bases outside gene matches: 8. The CDR3 is 13 residues long.

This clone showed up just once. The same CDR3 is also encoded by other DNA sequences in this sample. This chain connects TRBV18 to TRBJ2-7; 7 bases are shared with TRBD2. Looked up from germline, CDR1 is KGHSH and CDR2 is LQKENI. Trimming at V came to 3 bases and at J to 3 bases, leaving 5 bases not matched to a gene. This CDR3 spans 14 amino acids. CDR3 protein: CASSPGLADYEQYF. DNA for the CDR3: TGTGCCAGCTCACCGGGCCTAGCGGACTACGAGCAGTACTTC.

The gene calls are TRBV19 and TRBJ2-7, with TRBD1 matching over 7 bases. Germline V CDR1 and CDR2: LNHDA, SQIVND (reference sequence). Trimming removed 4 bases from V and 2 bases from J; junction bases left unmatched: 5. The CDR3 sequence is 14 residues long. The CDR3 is CASSKQGRPYEQYF. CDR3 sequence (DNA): TGTGCCAGTAGTAAACAGGGGCGGCCCTACGAGCAGTACTTC.

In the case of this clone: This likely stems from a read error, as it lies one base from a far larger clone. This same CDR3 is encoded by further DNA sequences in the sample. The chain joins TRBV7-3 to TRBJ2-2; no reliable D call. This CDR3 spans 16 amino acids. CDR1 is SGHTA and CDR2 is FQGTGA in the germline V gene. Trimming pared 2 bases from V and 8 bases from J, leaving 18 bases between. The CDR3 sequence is CASSLVDSRLGGELFF. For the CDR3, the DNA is TGTGCCAGCAGCTTAGTCGATTCCCGTCTAGGTGGGGAGCTGTTTTTT.

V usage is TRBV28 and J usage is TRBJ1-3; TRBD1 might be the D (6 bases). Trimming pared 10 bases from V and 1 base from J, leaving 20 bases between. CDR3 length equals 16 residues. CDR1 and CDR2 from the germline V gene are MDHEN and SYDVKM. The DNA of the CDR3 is TGTGCCACCCTGAGGGGGTTGGGAAGTTCTGGAAACACCATATATTTT. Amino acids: CATLRGLGSSGNTIYF.

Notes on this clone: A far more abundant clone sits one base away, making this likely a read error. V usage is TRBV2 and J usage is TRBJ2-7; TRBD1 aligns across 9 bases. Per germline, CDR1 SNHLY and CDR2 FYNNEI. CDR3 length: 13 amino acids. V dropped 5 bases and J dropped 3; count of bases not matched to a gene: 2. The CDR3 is CASSLDRGYEQYF. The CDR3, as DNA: TGTGCCAGCAGTTTGGACAGGGGCTACGAGCAGTACTTC.

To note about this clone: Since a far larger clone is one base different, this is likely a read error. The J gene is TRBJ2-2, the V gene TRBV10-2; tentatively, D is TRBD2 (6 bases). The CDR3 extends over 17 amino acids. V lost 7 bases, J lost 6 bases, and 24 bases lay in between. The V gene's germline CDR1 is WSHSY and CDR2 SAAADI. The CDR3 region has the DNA TGCGCCAGCATTACTGGGGGGTTGAGGGCAACATCCGGGGAGCTGTTTTTT. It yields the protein CASITGGLRATSGELFF.

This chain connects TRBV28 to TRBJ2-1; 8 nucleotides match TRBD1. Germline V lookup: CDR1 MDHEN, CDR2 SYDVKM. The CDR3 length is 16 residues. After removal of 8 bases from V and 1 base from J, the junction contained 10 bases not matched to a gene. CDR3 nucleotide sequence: TGTGCCAGCCTCACGGCAGGGGGCCTTTCCTACAATGAGCAGTTCTTC. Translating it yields CASLTAGGLSYNEQFF.

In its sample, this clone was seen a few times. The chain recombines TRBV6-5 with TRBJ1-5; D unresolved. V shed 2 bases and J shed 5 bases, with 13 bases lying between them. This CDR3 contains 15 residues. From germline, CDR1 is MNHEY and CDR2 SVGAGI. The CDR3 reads CASSYEPSGYQPQHF. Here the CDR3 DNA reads TGTGCCAGCAGTTACGAGCCTTCTGGGTATCAGCCCCAGCATTTT.

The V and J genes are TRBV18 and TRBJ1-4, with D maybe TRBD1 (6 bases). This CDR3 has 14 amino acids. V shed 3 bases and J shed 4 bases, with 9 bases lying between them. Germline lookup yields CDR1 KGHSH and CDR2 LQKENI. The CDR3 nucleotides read TGTGCCAGCTCACCGCAGGGGTTTAATGAAAAACTGTTTTTT. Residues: CASSPQGFNEKLFF.

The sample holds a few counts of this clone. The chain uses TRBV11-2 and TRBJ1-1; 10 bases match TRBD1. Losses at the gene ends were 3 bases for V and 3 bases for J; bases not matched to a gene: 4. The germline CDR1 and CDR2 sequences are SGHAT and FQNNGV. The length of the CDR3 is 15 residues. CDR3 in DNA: TGTGCCAGCAGCTTCGGACAGGGGGGTCACACTGAAGCTTTCTTT. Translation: CASSFGQGGHTEAFF. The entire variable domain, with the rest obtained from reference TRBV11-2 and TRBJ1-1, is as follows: EAGVAQSPRYKIIEKRQSVAFWCNPISGHATLYWYQQILGQGPKLLIQFQNNGVVDDSQLPKDRFSAERLKGVDSTLKIQPAKLEDSAVYLCASSFGQGGHTEAFFGQGTRLTVV.

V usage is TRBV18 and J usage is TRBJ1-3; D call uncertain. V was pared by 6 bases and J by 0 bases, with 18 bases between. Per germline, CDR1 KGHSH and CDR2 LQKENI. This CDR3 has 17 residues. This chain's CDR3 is CASSPMGGISSGNTIYF. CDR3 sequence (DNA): TGTGCCAGCTCCCCCATGGGCGGAATTAGCTCTGGAAACACCATATATTTT.

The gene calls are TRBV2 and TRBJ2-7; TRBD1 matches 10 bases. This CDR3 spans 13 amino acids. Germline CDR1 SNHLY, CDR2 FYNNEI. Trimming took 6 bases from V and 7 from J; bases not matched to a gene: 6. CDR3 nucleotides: TGTGCCAGCAGGGCGACAGGGGGCGGTGAGCAGTACTTC. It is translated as CASRATGGGEQYF.

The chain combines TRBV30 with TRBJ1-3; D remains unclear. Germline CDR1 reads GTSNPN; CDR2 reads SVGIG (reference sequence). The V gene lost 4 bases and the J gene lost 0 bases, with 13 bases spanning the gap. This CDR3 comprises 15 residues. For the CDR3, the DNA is TGTGCCTGGATACGGCGTGATCGCTCTGGAAACACCATATATTTT. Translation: CAWIRRDRSGNTIYF.

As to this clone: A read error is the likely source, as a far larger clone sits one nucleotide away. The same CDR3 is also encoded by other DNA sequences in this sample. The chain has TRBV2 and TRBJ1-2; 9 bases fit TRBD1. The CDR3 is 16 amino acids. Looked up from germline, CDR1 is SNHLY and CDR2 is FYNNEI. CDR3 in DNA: TGTGCCAGCAGTGAAGGGACAGGGGTTCGGGTGGATGGCTATACCTTC. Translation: CASSEGTGVRVDGYTF.

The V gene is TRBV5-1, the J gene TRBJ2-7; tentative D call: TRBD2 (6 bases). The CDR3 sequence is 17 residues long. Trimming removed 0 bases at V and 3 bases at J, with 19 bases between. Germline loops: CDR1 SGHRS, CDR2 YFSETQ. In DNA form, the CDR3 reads TGCGCCAGCAGCTTGGGCCCGGCGGGGTCGGGGATCTACGAGCAGTACTTC. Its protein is CASSLGPAGSGIYEQYF.

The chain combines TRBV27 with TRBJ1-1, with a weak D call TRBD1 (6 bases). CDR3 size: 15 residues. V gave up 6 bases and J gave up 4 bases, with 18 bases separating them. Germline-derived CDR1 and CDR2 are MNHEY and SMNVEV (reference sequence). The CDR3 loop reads CASRHHREISTEAFF. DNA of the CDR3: TGTGCCAGCAGGCACCACAGGGAAATCAGCACTGAAGCTTTCTTT.

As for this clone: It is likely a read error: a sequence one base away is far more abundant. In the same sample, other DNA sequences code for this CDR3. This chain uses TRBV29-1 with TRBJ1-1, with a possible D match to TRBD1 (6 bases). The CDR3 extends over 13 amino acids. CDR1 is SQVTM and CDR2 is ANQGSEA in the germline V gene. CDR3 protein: CSVAQGSGTEAFF. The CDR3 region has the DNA TGCAGCGTTGCACAGGGCAGCGGCACTGAGGCTTTCTTT. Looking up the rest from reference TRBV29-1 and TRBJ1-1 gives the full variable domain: SAVISQKPSRDICQRGTSLTIQCQVDSQVTMMFWYRQQPGQSLTLIATANQGSEATYESGFVIDKFPISRPNLTFSTLTVSNMSPEDSSIYLCSVAQGSGTEAFFGQGTRLTVV.

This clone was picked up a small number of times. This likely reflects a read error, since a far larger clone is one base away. The CDR3 DNA follows: TGTGCCAGCAGTGGACGGGTAGCGGGATCAGCCAAAAGCATTCAGTACTTC. Encoded protein: CASSGRVAGSAKSIQYF. The genes are TRBV25-1 and TRBJ2-4; 8 bases fit TRBD2. Germline V CDR1 and CDR2: MGHDK, SYGVNS. This CDR3 is built from 17 residues.

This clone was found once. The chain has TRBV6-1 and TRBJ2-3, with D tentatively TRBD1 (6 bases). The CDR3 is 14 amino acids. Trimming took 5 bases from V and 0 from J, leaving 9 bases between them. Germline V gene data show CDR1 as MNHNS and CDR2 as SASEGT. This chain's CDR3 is CASSPGHSTDTQYF. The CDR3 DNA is TGTGCCAGCAGTCCGGGACACAGCACAGATACGCAGTATTTT.